These 3 T cell receptor beta chains were sequenced from one sample in a study of cytomegalovirus exposure and HLA in healthy donors. The PCR ran on 60 Vbeta and 13 Jbeta primers. Clones were sequenced by immunoSEQ multiplex PCR, and TCRdb holds only the in-frame ones, with some missing. Among tens of thousands of clones, over 70% were seen once, and the ten largest hold approximately 1.6%. Material: PBMCs. The origin of the receptors is a man aged 35-49 years in good health and CMV-seronegative.

V usage is TRBV28 and J usage is TRBJ2-5; 10 positions agree with TRBD1. J was trimmed by 4 bases and V by 7 bases; bases with no gene match: 6. CDR3 length: 14 amino acids. Germline V gives CDR1 MDHEN, CDR2 SYDVKM. The CDR3 region is CASTTRDRGETQYF. The CDR3 coding sequence is TGTGCCAGCACCACCCGGGACAGGGGAGAGACCCAGTACTTC.

V usage is TRBV10-2 and J usage is TRBJ1-1; D uncertain. V lost 6 bases to trimming and J lost 0 bases, with 14 bases between them. The germline gives CDR1 WSHSY, CDR2 SAAADI. The CDR3 is made up of 15 amino acids. The CDR3 loop is CASSRSTQLNTEAFF. The CDR3, as DNA: TGCGCCAGCAGCAGGTCGACACAACTGAACACTGAAGCTTTCTTT.

V is TRBV28 and J is TRBJ2-6; TRBD1 aligns across 8 bases. V lost 4 bases to trimming and J lost 0 bases; unmatched junction nucleotides: 8. The CDR3 totals 18 residues. Germline CDR1 reads MDHEN; CDR2 reads SYDVKM. The CDR3 is CASSSRDRFPSGANVLTF. CDR3 sequence (DNA): TGTGCCAGCAGTTCTCGGGACAGGTTCCCCTCTGGGGCCAACGTCCTGACTTTC.